The 4 T cell receptor beta chains presented below share a single source sample, sequenced in a study of pediatric ulcerative colitis. One to two pinch biopsies were taken from the rectum during colonoscopy. Profiling relied on immunoSEQ multiplex PCR, and the TCRdb table lists in-frame clones only, not all of them. The sample has roughly 9,900 clones, approximately 85% seen once. Sample: gut tissue. These receptors all come from a girl aged 10 to 17 who was a control in a study of pediatric ulcerative colitis.

V usage is TRBV7-8 and J usage is TRBJ2-2; 7 bases align to TRBD1. The CDR3 has 15 amino acids. Germline CDR1 reads SGHVS; CDR2 reads FQNEAQ. V was clipped by 5 bases and J by 3 bases; unmatched bases: 6. DNA of the CDR3: TGTGCCAGCAGCGCCGAAGGGGGCGACACCGGGGAGCTGTTTTTT. Protein product: CASSAEGGDTGELFF.

The chain has TRBV21-1 and TRBJ1-5. TRBV21-1 is flagged as a pseudogene. This CDR3 comprises 17 residues. Written as DNA, the CDR3 is TGTGCCAGCATCAGCCTACGGGAGGATGATAGCAATCAGCCCCAGCATTTT. Its translation is CASISLREDDSNQPQHF.

This chain joins TRBV7-2 and TRBJ2-7, with 9 positions matching TRBD1. V shed 4 bases, J shed 4 bases, and the junction held 5 bases outside the gene matches. This CDR3 region has 14 residues. The germline gives CDR1 SGHTA, CDR2 FQGNSA. CDR3 sequence reads: CASSSGQGGYEQYF. The CDR3 DNA reads TGTGCCAGCAGCTCGGGACAGGGAGGATACGAGCAGTACTTC.

The V gene is TRBV18, the J gene TRBJ2-2; 9 bases agree with TRBD2. The ends lost 5 bases at V and 3 bases at J; junction bases unmatched: 7. Germline lookup yields CDR1 KGHSH and CDR2 LQKENI. This CDR3 is 16 amino acids long. DNA of the CDR3: TGTGCCAGCTCATGGACTAGCGCTGTGCACACCGGGGAGCTGTTTTTT. Translating gives CASSWTSAVHTGELFF.